These 18 T cell receptor beta chains came from one sample sequenced in a study of T cell repertoires in cytomegalovirus infection. TCRdb reanalysed the reads using MiXCR and keeps one entry per CDR3 protein. This table holds over 150,000 distinct CDR3 sequences, about a sixth found once. Sequencing was done on a sample of CD8+ T cells from PBMCs. The receptors shown here come from a human donor in good health (CMV status not recorded). Some clones in this sample may be carry-over from other donors' samples.

Concerning this clonotype itself: One end of the junction fails to match germline, which may point to a read error. The gene calls are TRBV7-7 and TRBJ2-2; D unclear. This CDR3 spans 13 amino acids. CDR1 is SSHAT, CDR2 FNYEAQ, per germline (reference sequence). The CDR3 nucleotides are TGTGCTAGCAGCTTAGCTCCCCCAGGGGAGCTGTTTTTT. This encodes CASSLAPPGELFF.

This clonotype was found a few times. The rearrangement uses TRBV6-1 and TRBJ2-2; 10 bases align to TRBD1. Germline trimming cut 6 bases from V and 7 bases from J; bases unmatched to any gene: 11. The CDR3 extends over 16 amino acids. Germline V gene data show CDR1 as MNHNS and CDR2 as SASEGT. CDR3 sequence reads: CASRGTGTGEIGELFF. The CDR3 DNA reads TGTGCCAGCAGGGGGACCGGGACAGGGGAGATCGGGGAGCTGTTTTTT.

The CDR3: CASSLWAELVSGELFF. The CDR3 coding sequence is TGTGCCAGCAGCTTATGGGCGGAGCTGGTGTCCGGGGAGCTGTTTTTT. The rearrangement joins TRBV11-2 to TRBJ2-2; no firm D call. CDR1 is SGHAT, CDR2 FQNNGV, per germline. The CDR3 has 16 residues. The germline V and J ends were trimmed by 2 bases and 6 bases, with 16 bases remaining between them.

This clonotype has at least ten counts. V is TRBV7-2 and J is TRBJ2-5; unclear D gene. This CDR3 comprises 12 residues. The germline V gene encodes CDR1 SGHTA and CDR2 FQGNSA. Trimming cost V 2 bases and J 0 bases, with 1 base left between them. The CDR3, as DNA: TGTGCCAGCAGCTTATACCAAGAGACCCAGTACTTC. Residues: CASSLYQETQYF.

This clonotype was counted between two and nine times. The rearrangement joins TRBV28 to TRBJ2-7, with D perhaps matching TRBD2 (5 bases). Germline-derived CDR1 and CDR2 are MDHEN and SYDVKM. The V gene lost 7 bases and the J gene lost 0 bases, with 16 bases spanning the gap. This CDR3 contains 15 residues. This CDR3 is CASTTTLASSYEQYF. CDR3 DNA sequence: TGTGCCAGCACCACAACCCTAGCAAGCTCCTACGAGCAGTACTTC.

This rearrangement joins TRBV20-1 to TRBJ2-2; D may be TRBD1 (5 bases). CDR3 length: 14 residues. Trimming took 5 bases from V and 5 from J, leaving 15 bases between them. Germline-derived CDR1 and CDR2 are DFQATT and SNEGSKA (reference sequence). CDR3 region: CSAQDSEGTGELFF. CDR3 DNA: TGCAGTGCTCAAGACAGCGAAGGGACCGGGGAGCTGTTTTTT.

This clonotype was counted between two and nine times. The V and J genes are TRBV12-3 or TRBV12-4 and TRBJ2-7; 9 bases agree with TRBD1. The CDR3 is 15 amino acids. Trimming removed 3 bases from V and 3 bases from J; junction bases left unmatched: 6. CDR3 protein: CASSFEWDRDYEQYF. The CDR3 DNA reads as TGTGCCAGCAGTTTCGAGTGGGACAGGGACTACGAGCAGTACTTC.

This chain uses TRBV12-3 or TRBV12-4 with TRBJ1-1; unclear D gene. CDR3 length: 15 amino acids. V lost 7 bases and J 6 bases, leaving 21 bases between the germline ends. CDR3 sequence: CASNPSGVQEAEAFF. In DNA form, the CDR3 reads TGTGCCAGCAACCCATCCGGGGTTCAGGAGGCTGAAGCTTTCTTT.

This clonotype was seen a handful of times. This chain connects TRBV6-5 to TRBJ1-4; TRBD1 aligns across 8 bases. V lost 1 base and J lost 7; bases outside the gene matches: 2. From germline, CDR1 is MNHEY and CDR2 SVGAGI. This CDR3 has 14 amino acids. The CDR3 coding sequence is TGTGCCAGCAGTTACTTCGGGACAGGTGAAAAACTGTTTTTT. It specifies CASSYFGTGEKLFF.

This sequence joins TRBV7-6 and TRBJ1-1; TRBD1 aligns across 7 bases. The V gene's germline CDR1 is SGHVS and CDR2 FNYEAQ. V trimming: 6 bases; J trimming: 3 bases; junction bases outside the gene matches: 10. The CDR3 has 15 amino acids. The CDR3 DNA reads TGTGCCAGCAGGAAAGACAGGGTTTGGGACACTGAAGCTTTCTTT. It codes for CASRKDRVWDTEAFF.

The chain is built from TRBV6-2 or TRBV6-3 and TRBJ2-3, with 7 positions matching TRBD1. The CDR3 consists of 15 residues. CDR1 is MNHEY, CDR2 SVGEGT, per germline. With V trimmed by 7 bases and J by 1 base, 8 bases remained unmatched. CDR3 loop: CASTVGQERTDTQYF. Here the CDR3 DNA reads TGTGCCAGCACCGTAGGACAGGAGCGCACAGATACGCAGTATTTT.

The V gene is TRBV2, the J gene TRBJ2-5; 8 positions match TRBD1. The CDR3 covers 14 residues. Germline assignment: CDR1 SNHLY and CDR2 FYNNEI. J lost 5 bases, V lost 4 bases, and 6 bases had no gene match. The DNA for the CDR3 is TGTGCCAGCAGTGTGGACAGGGCGGGGGAGACCCAGTACTTC. Encoded protein: CASSVDRAGETQYF.

There are a few counts of this clonotype. The chain couples TRBV6-2 or TRBV6-3 to TRBJ2-2; tentatively, D is TRBD1 (5 bases). Germline CDR1 MNHEY, CDR2 SVGEGT. The CDR3 contains 12 residues. V was trimmed by 8 bases and J by 6 bases, leaving 10 bases between them. The CDR3: CASSIGAGELFF. CDR3 nucleotide sequence: TGTGCCAGCTCCATAGGGGCCGGGGAGCTGTTTTTT.

The chain combines TRBV4-3 with TRBJ2-1, with 9 nucleotides matching TRBD2. V lost 0 bases and J lost 0; bases outside the gene matches: 6. Per germline, CDR1 LGHNA and CDR2 YSLEER. The CDR3 totals 18 residues. CDR3 residues: CASSQESSGVPSYNEQFF. CDR3 nucleotides: TGCGCCAGCAGCCAAGAATCTAGCGGGGTCCCCTCCTACAATGAGCAGTTCTTC.

The chain has TRBV14 and TRBJ1-1, with D possibly being TRBD1 (5 bases). This CDR3 spans 15 amino acids. Trimming pared 0 bases from V and 5 bases from J, leaving 13 bases between. Germline V CDR1 and CDR2: SGHDN, FVKESK. The CDR3 sequence: CASSQDKGRATEAFF. Written as DNA, the CDR3 is TGTGCCAGCAGCCAAGATAAAGGCAGGGCGACTGAAGCTTTCTTT.

The DNA of the CDR3 is TGTGCCAGCAGTTACGGGGGGCGCATCTTCGGCCCCCAAGAGACCCAGTACTTC. It translates to CASSYGGRIFGPQETQYF. V is TRBV6-6 and J is TRBJ2-5, with D perhaps being TRBD1 or TRBD2 (6 bases each). Germline CDR1 and CDR2: MNHNY and SVGAGI (reference sequence). V shed 2 bases and J shed 1 base, with 20 bases lying between them. This CDR3 has 18 residues.

The gene calls are TRBV7-9 and TRBJ1-1, with 7 bases aligning to TRBD1. Per the germline V gene, CDR1 is SEHNR and CDR2 is FQNEAQ (reference sequence). V was clipped by 5 bases and J by 7 bases; unmatched bases: 13. CDR3 length equals 15 residues. As DNA, the CDR3 is TGTGCCAGCAGCGATACCCGCCGGGACAGCGTTGAAGCTTTCTTT. Residues: CASSDTRRDSVEAFF.

The gene calls are TRBV6-2 or TRBV6-3 and TRBJ1-5; 7 bases fit TRBD1. V was pared by 6 bases and J by 6 bases, with 11 bases of the junction left unmatched. The CDR3 spans 15 residues. Germline CDR1 and CDR2: MNHEY and SVGEGT. CDR3 loop: CASSPRKGAGQPQHF. The DNA for the CDR3 is TGTGCCAGCAGCCCTAGGAAGGGGGCCGGTCAGCCCCAGCATTTT.